The 16 T cell receptor beta chains below were found in one sample sequenced in a study of blood T cell repertoires in COVID-19. This table comes from immunoSEQ multiplex PCR, and its TCRdb copy is limited to in-frame clones, with some not included. The sample shows 350,000 or so clones, approximately 88% of them seen only once. The sample was peripheral blood. Source of these receptors: a woman aged 25 to 39 with COVID-19, enrolled during active disease.

This chain joins TRBV4-3 and TRBJ1-3, with a possible D match to TRBD1 (5 bases). The germline gives CDR1 LGHNA, CDR2 YSLEER. The CDR3 contains 16 residues. Trimming pared 0 bases from V and 0 bases from J, leaving 9 bases between. CDR3 loop: CASSQDRQISGNTIYF. DNA for the CDR3: TGCGCCAGCAGCCAAGACCGACAGATCTCTGGAAACACCATATATTTT.

The chain carries TRBV19 and TRBJ1-4; 7 bases line up with TRBD1. Germline CDR1 is LNHDA and CDR2 is SQIVND (reference sequence). The CDR3 has 15 amino acids. The trim removed 6 bases at V and 4 bases at J, leaving 8 bases unmatched. CDR3 DNA: TGTGCCAGTAGGACACGGACAGGACATAATGAAAAACTGTTTTTT. Protein sequence: CASRTRTGHNEKLFF.

This clone was seen many times. The genes are TRBV5-1 and TRBJ1-4, with TRBD1 identical over 7 bases. The germline gives CDR1 SGHRS, CDR2 YFSETQ. V was pared by 2 bases and J by 1 base, with 11 bases of the junction left unmatched. The CDR3 spans 18 residues. The DNA for the CDR3 is TGCGCCAGCAGCTTCGACAGGGAGTCTGGGGTAACTAATGAAAAACTGTTTTTT. The encoded protein is CASSFDRESGVTNEKLFF.

The rearrangement links TRBV27 to TRBJ2-7, with TRBD1 matching 9 bases. V trimming: 4 bases; J trimming: 5 bases; junction bases outside the gene matches: 6. Looked up from germline, CDR1 is MNHEY and CDR2 is SMNVEV (reference sequence). The CDR3 sequence is 14 residues long. The CDR3 bases are TGTGCCAGCAGTTCAGGACAGGGGTTCGACGAGCAGTACTTC. Protein product: CASSSGQGFDEQYF.

This clone came up a few times. V and J are TRBV5-1 and TRBJ1-5, with TRBD1 matching 8 bases. Per the germline V gene, CDR1 is SGHRS and CDR2 is YFSETQ. Trimming cost V 2 bases and J 5 bases; bases outside gene matches: 3. This CDR3 has 14 amino acids. In DNA, the CDR3 is TGCGCCAGCAGCTTATCAGGGGGCGATCAGCCCCAGCATTTT. Its protein product is CASSLSGGDQPQHF.

The genes are TRBV15 and TRBJ2-2; weak D call: TRBD1 (6 bases). Looked up from germline, CDR1 is LNHNV and CDR2 is YYDKDF (reference sequence). With 7 bases removed from V and 7 bases from J, the gap between germline ends came to 16 bases. This CDR3 has 14 amino acids. CDR3 coding DNA: TGTGCCACCACGGTGGGGGCGGATATCGGGGAGCTGTTTTTT. Translating it yields CATTVGADIGELFF.

V and J are TRBV4-3 and TRBJ1-3; 7 nucleotides agree with TRBD1. The germline CDR1 and CDR2 sequences are LGHNA and YSLEER. CDR3 length: 16 residues. The trim removed 0 bases at V and 7 bases at J, leaving 9 bases unmatched. In DNA, the CDR3 is TGCGCCAGCAGCCAAGAGCACAGGGGAGTTCGGAACACCATATATTTT. This codes for CASSQEHRGVRNTIYF.

This chain connects TRBV23-1 to TRBJ2-7, with 8 bases that match TRBD1. Being an ORF, TRBV23-1 has a function that is uncertain. V lost 4 bases, J lost 4 bases, and 18 bases stayed unmatched. The CDR3 runs 18 residues. This CDR3 reads CASSPLSVQGVLFYEQYF. In DNA, the CDR3 is TGCGCCAGCAGTCCCCTTTCTGTACAGGGGGTCCTCTTTTACGAGCAGTACTTC.

The chain has TRBV6-5 and TRBJ1-3, with 8 bases matching TRBD1. Trimming took 10 bases from V and 4 from J; bases not matched to a gene: 9. Germline V CDR1 and CDR2: MNHEY, SVGAGI. The CDR3 runs to 14 residues. In DNA form, the CDR3 reads TGTGCCACCATGACAGGGGTTCGCGGAAACACCATATATTTT. Translated: CATMTGVRGNTIYF.

The chain combines TRBV12-3 or TRBV12-4 with TRBJ1-4; D remains unclear. Trimming pared 4 bases from V and 8 bases from J, leaving 8 bases between. This CDR3 has 12 residues. The CDR3 here is CASSSGGEKLFF. The CDR3 nucleotides are TGTGCCAGCAGTTCGGGAGGCGAAAAACTGTTTTTT.

This chain links TRBV9 with TRBJ1-2; 9 nucleotides align to TRBD1. CDR1 SGDLS and CDR2 YYNGEE come from the germline V gene. Losses at the gene ends were 4 bases for V and 3 bases for J; bases not matched to a gene: 7. This CDR3 is 15 amino acids long. The CDR3 protein is CASSPGDRDHYGYTF. CDR3 nucleotides: TGTGCCAGCAGCCCCGGGGACAGGGACCACTATGGCTACACCTTC.

This chain uses TRBV7-9 with TRBJ2-5; 7 bases are shared with TRBD1. The CDR3 has 16 residues. Trimming removed 1 base from V and 5 bases from J; junction bases left unmatched: 10. The germline V gene has CDR1 SEHNR and CDR2 FQNEAQ (reference sequence). The CDR3, as DNA: TGTGCCAGCAGCTTAGTCGCAGGGGGAATCAGGGAGACCCAGTACTTC. Amino acid sequence: CASSLVAGGIRETQYF.

This chain links TRBV5-1 with TRBJ1-1; 7 nucleotides match TRBD1. Looked up from germline, CDR1 is SGHRS and CDR2 is YFSETQ. This CDR3 has 13 residues. V lost 4 bases, J lost 4 bases, and 4 bases stayed unmatched. This chain's CDR3 is CASSPAGGTEAFF. In nucleotides, the CDR3 is TGCGCCAGCAGCCCCGCAGGGGGCACTGAAGCTTTCTTT. Combining the CDR3 with reference TRBV5-1 and TRBJ1-1 gives the whole variable domain KAGVTQTPRYLIKTRGQQVTLSCSPISGHRSVSWYQQTPGQGLQFLFEYFSETQRNKGNFPGRFSGRQFSNSRSEMNVSTLELGDSALYLCASSPAGGTEAFFGQGTRLTVV.

DNA for the CDR3: TGCGCCAGCAGCCAAGTGGGAGGGTCTGGGGCCAACGTCCTGACTTTC. Protein sequence: CASSQVGGSGANVLTF. J is TRBJ2-6 and V is TRBV4-3, with 7 bases fitting TRBD2. CDR1 and CDR2 (germline): LGHNA, YSLEER. V lost 1 base and J lost 1; bases outside the gene matches: 1. There are 16 residues in the CDR3.

This rearrangement joins TRBV4-1 to TRBJ2-5; the D gene is possibly TRBD2 (7 bases). Germline assignment: CDR1 MGHRA and CDR2 YSYEKL. V lost 3 bases and J lost 3, with 14 bases in between. The CDR3 runs to 15 residues. The CDR3 region has the DNA TGCGCCAGCAGCCATCGGAGGGGGAGGGAAGAGACCCAGTACTTC. It yields the protein CASSHRRGREETQYF.

This chain uses TRBV27 with TRBJ1-1; 7 nucleotides align to TRBD1. V lost 5 bases and J lost 7; bases outside the gene matches: 10. Germline V gene lookup returns CDR1 MNHEY and CDR2 SMNVEV (reference sequence). The CDR3 contains 14 residues. Written as DNA, the CDR3 is TGTGCCAGCAGTCCTTGGGACAGACCAGGTGAAGCTTTCTTT. Translating it yields CASSPWDRPGEAFF.